The rows below give T cell receptor beta chains drawn from one sample of a study of chemoradiotherapy in HPV16-positive cancers. Clones were sequenced by immunoSEQ multiplex PCR, and TCRdb holds only the in-frame ones, with some missing. The data show under 35,000 clones, 93% seen once. Sequenced material: blood, taken from a patient who underwent chemoradiotherapy. These receptors were collected from a human donor with HPV-associated anogenital cancer. CDR3s include the opening cysteine and the closing phenylalanine or tryptophan. Each record gives: D gene, V gene, clone size, J gene, CDR3 DNA, CDR3 protein. D genes are given only for firm matches. Clone size is stated in some rows and not others, as once, few, many or a class when expanded.

NA	TRBV7-9	once	TRBJ1-1	TGTGCCAGCAGCTTAGCAGGGGTCCCTGAAGCTTTCTTT	CASSLAGVPEAFF
NA	TRBV7-9	NA	TRBJ1-1	TGTGCCAGCAGCTTAGGAAACAGGGCCACTGAAGCTTTCTTT	CASSLGNRATEAFF
NA	TRBV21-1	NA	TRBJ2-7	TGTGCCAGCAGCAAACGTGGAGGGCAAAGCTCCTACGAGCAGTACTTC	CASSKRGGQSSYEQYF
NA	TRBV4-1	NA	TRBJ1-5	TGCGCCAGCAGCCAAATAGGGGCCGAGGGGGGCAATCAGCCCCAGCATTTT	CASSQIGAEGGNQPQHF
NA	TRBV5-1	NA	TRBJ2-3	TGCGCCAGCAGCTTGGCTGGGGGACGGGGAGATACGCAGTATTTT	CASSLAGGRGDTQYF
TRBD2	TRBV18	NA	TRBJ2-7	TGTGCCAGCTCACCGACTAGCGGGAGGACCTACGAGCAGTACTTC	CASSPTSGRTYEQYF
NA	TRBV6-6	NA	TRBJ2-7	TGTGCCAGCAGTTACTCGAGTCTGCGCCACGAGCAGTACTTC	CASSYSSLRHEQYF
NA	TRBV7-5	NA	TRBJ1-1	TGTGTCAGAAGCCCAGGAGGGAGTCAAGCTTTCTTT	CVRSPGGSQAFF
TRBD2	TRBV11-2	NA	TRBJ2-1	TGTGCCAGCAGCTTAGTTCTAGCGGTCGGCAATGAGCAGTTCTTC	CASSLVLAVGNEQFF
TRBD2	TRBV5-1	NA	TRBJ2-3	TGCGCCAGCAGCTTGGTGACGGGAGGTACAGATACGCAGTATTTT	CASSLVTGGTDTQYF
NA	TRBV21-1	NA	TRBJ1-6	TGTGCCAGCAGCCCGGGACAGTCTAATTCACCCCTCCACTTT	CASSPGQSNSPLHF
TRBD1	TRBV4-2	NA	TRBJ1-2	TGTGCCAGCAGCCAAGGGGACAGGGTAGCTAACTATGGCTACACCTTC	CASSQGDRVANYGYTF
TRBD1	TRBV5-1	NA	TRBJ2-7	TGCGCCAGCAGCTCTGGACAGGTTAACTACGAGCAGTACTTC	CASSSGQVNYEQYF
TRBD1	TRBV28	NA	TRBJ1-2	TGTGCCAGCAGTGACAGGGAGTATAACTATGGCTACACCTTC	CASSDREYNYGYTF
NA	TRBV7-8	NA	TRBJ1-2	TGTGCCAGCAGCCCCTACAGGAACTCAGCTAACTATGGCTACACCTTC	CASSPYRNSANYGYTF
TRBD2	TRBV9	NA	TRBJ2-1	TGTGCCAGCAGCGATCCCGGACTAGCGGGGGGGCGTAGTGAGCAGTTCTTC	CASSDPGLAGGRSEQFF
NA	TRBV7-2	NA	TRBJ2-5	TGTGCCAGCAGCCTCACACGGGGTCTAGCGCTGGAGACCCAGTACTTC	CASSLTRGLALETQYF
NA	TRBV29-1	few	TRBJ2-2	TGCAGCATGAAGGGGAACACCGGGGAGCTGTTTTTT	CSMKGNTGELFF
NA	TRBV10-3	NA	TRBJ1-2	TGTGCCATCAGTGTTGGGTCGGGGGGCGGCTACACCTTC	CAISVGSGGGYTF
NA	TRBV5-1	NA	TRBJ2-2	TGCGCCAGCAGCCACGGAGCCGGGGAGCTGTTTTTT	CASSHGAGELFF
NA	TRBV18	NA	TRBJ2-5	TGTGCCAGCTCGTATCAAGAGACCCAGTACTTC	CASSYQETQYF
TRBD1	TRBV10-3	once	TRBJ1-5	TGTGCCATCAGTATCACAGGGGGTTACAATCAGCCCCAGCATTTT	CAISITGGYNQPQHF
NA	TRBV28	NA	TRBJ2-3	TGTGCCAGCAGTTTATTGGGTTTCGCAGATACGCAGTATTTT	CASSLLGFADTQYF
NA	TRBV4-3	NA	TRBJ1-4	TGCGCCAGCAGCCAAGAGACCGCAACTAATGAAAAACTGTTTTTT	CASSQETATNEKLFF
NA	TRBV6-5	NA	TRBJ2-7	TGTGCCAGCGCCAAGACAGGCCGGGGGTACGAGCAGTACTTC	CASAKTGRGYEQYF
NA	TRBV7-3	NA	TRBJ1-1	TGTGCCAGCAGCTTAGGGAGGGGGAGCGCTTTCTTT	CASSLGRGSAFF
NA	TRBV12-2	NA	TRBJ1-3	TGTGCAAGTCGCTTATCCCAGGGACAGGTTGGAAACACCATATATTTT	CASRLSQGQVGNTIYF
NA	TRBV9	NA	TRBJ1-5	TGTGCCAGCAGCGTAGTACGGCTCTTCATGTTGCAGCCCCAGCATTTT	CASSVVRLFMLQPQHF
NA	TRBV6-1	once	TRBJ1-4	TGTGCCAGCAGAACAGGGTTGGGGGGTGAAAAACTGTTTTTT	CASRTGLGGEKLFF
NA	TRBV19	NA	TRBJ1-1	TGTGCCAGTAGTAAGACCGGGAACACTGAAGCTTTCTTT	CASSKTGNTEAFF
NA	TRBV18	once	TRBJ1-3	TGTGCCAGCTCACCCTCCGGAAACACCATATATTTT	CASSPSGNTIYF
TRBD2	TRBV5-4	NA	TRBJ2-1	TGTGCCAGCAGCGGGGGACTAGCGGGGGGTGTCTCCTACAATGAGCAGTTCTTC	CASSGGLAGGVSYNEQFF
NA	TRBV2	NA	TRBJ1-2	TGTGCCAGCAGTCTAGAGAACTATGGCTACACCTTC	CASSLENYGYTF
NA	TRBV20-1	NA	TRBJ2-7	TGCAGTGCGGTAAGGGCTTACGAGCAGTACTTC	CSAVRAYEQYF
NA	TRBV28	NA	TRBJ1-3	TGTGCCAGCAGTATCCTCAGTGGGGCCTCTGGAAACACCATATATTTT	CASSILSGASGNTIYF
NA	TRBV7-2	NA	TRBJ1-1	TGTGCCAGCAGCCCGGACCTGGGGGGGACTGAAGCTTTCTTT	CASSPDLGGTEAFF
TRBD2	TRBV6-5	NA	TRBJ2-2	TGTGCCAGCAGCCGGGGGGGCCGCACCGGGGAGCTGTTTTTT	CASSRGGRTGELFF
NA	TRBV7-9	NA	TRBJ1-1	TGTGCCAGCAGCTTAGTAGGGGCTCGAACTGAAGCTTTCTTT	CASSLVGARTEAFF
NA	TRBV15	few	TRBJ2-7	TGTGCCACCAGCAGAGAGGGAGGCAGGGGAAGGTACGAGCAGTACTTC	CATSREGGRGRYEQYF
NA	TRBV29-1	once	TRBJ2-7	TGCAGCGTTGTGGGCCAGTACGAGCAGTACTTC	CSVVGQYEQYF
TRBD1	TRBV7-9	once	TRBJ2-7	TGTGCCAGCGGGGGACAGGGCCCCCACGAGCAGTACTTC	CASGGQGPHEQYF